These 7 T cell receptor beta chains were all obtained from the same sample, sequenced in a study of cytomegalovirus exposure and HLA in healthy donors. Vbeta (60) and Jbeta (13) primers were used in the PCR. The repertoire was sequenced with immunoSEQ multiplex PCR; TCRdb's copy has only in-frame clones and lacks some. The sample holds roughly 200,000 clones, 75% to 85% seen once. The specimen was PBMCs. Source of these receptors: a woman aged 40 to 50 in good health and CMV-seronegative.

This clone has a handful of counts. The chain uses TRBV6-6 and TRBJ2-1; 8 nucleotides align to TRBD2. The V gene end was trimmed by 5 bases and the J gene end by 10 bases; junction bases not matched to a gene: 16. The CDR3 spans 16 residues. Germline CDR1 and CDR2: MNHNY and SVGAGI (reference sequence). CDR3 protein: CASSVHGGTRDPEQFF. The CDR3 region has the DNA TGTGCCAGCAGTGTTCATGGGGGGACTAGGGACCCAGAGCAGTTCTTC.

This clone was counted between two and nine times. The chain links TRBV27 to TRBJ1-2, with D unresolved. The V gene's germline CDR1 is MNHEY and CDR2 SMNVEV (reference sequence). CDR3 length: 17 residues. Between the trimmed V and J ends, which lost 6 bases and 0 bases, there was a span of 20 bases. The CDR3 sequence is CASSPRGTVVSNYGYTF. The CDR3 nucleotides are TGTGCCAGCAGCCCCCGGGGTACCGTGGTCTCTAACTATGGCTACACCTTC.

The chain couples TRBV20-1 to TRBJ1-1; no definite D call. Trimming took 6 bases from V and 11 from J, leaving 13 bases between them. Germline values: CDR1 DFQATT, CDR2 SNEGSKA (reference sequence). The CDR3 sequence is 10 residues long. This chain's CDR3 is CSADNPRAFF. CDR3 nucleotides: TGCAGTGCCGACAACCCCAGGGCTTTCTTT.

This chain joins TRBV5-5 and TRBJ2-7; the match to TRBD2 covers 7 bases. CDR1 and CDR2 (germline): SGHKS, YYEKEE (reference sequence). CDR3 size: 13 residues. V was clipped by 3 bases and J by 6 bases; unmatched bases: 6. CDR3: CASSWDYRLEQYF. The DNA for the CDR3 is TGTGCCAGCAGCTGGGACTACCGGCTCGAGCAGTACTTC.

V gene TRBV5-1 combines with J gene TRBJ2-3; 8 bases fit TRBD2. The V gene's germline CDR1 is SGHRS and CDR2 YFSETQ. The length of the CDR3 is 15 residues. V trimming: 1 base; J trimming: 2 bases; junction bases outside the gene matches: 3. The CDR3 sequence is CASSLTSGYTDTQYF. The DNA of the CDR3 is TGCGCCAGCAGCTTGACTAGCGGATACACAGATACGCAGTATTTT.

V gene TRBV11-2 combines with J gene TRBJ2-1; D unclear. There are 12 residues in the CDR3. V gave up 5 bases and J gave up 5 bases, with 7 bases separating them. Germline CDR1 and CDR2: SGHAT and FQNNGV. CDR3 DNA sequence: TGTGCCAGCAGCCCCCGTAACAATGAGCAGTTCTTC. This sequence encodes CASSPRNNEQFF.

V is TRBV9 and J is TRBJ2-1, with D possibly being TRBD2 (6 bases). This CDR3 is 15 amino acids long. V lost 1 base and J lost 5, with 13 bases in between. Per germline, CDR1 SGDLS and CDR2 YYNGEE. CDR3 sequence reads: CASSVYSGPNNEQFF. For the CDR3, the DNA is TGTGCCAGCAGCGTATACAGCGGGCCCAACAATGAGCAGTTCTTC.